The 27 T cell receptor beta chains listed next were all sequenced from one sample in a study of cytomegalovirus exposure and HLA in healthy donors. The PCR employed 60 Vbeta primers together with 13 Jbeta primers. The repertoire was sequenced with immunoSEQ multiplex PCR; TCRdb's copy has only in-frame clones and lacks some. The table lists more than 150,000 clones, roughly 82% of them singletons. The sequenced sample consisted of PBMCs. Receptors were obtained from a woman between 50 and 59 years old in good health and CMV-seropositive.

The chain uses TRBV6-5 and TRBJ2-7, with no clear D. Germline CDR1 MNHEY, CDR2 SVGAGI. The CDR3 extends over 12 amino acids. V gave up 3 bases and J gave up 2 bases, with 5 bases separating them. The CDR3 DNA reads as TGTGCCAGCAGTTATCTTACCTACGAGCAGTACTTC. The encoded protein is CASSYLTYEQYF.

V usage is TRBV19 and J usage is TRBJ2-7; D is uncertain. The CDR3 has 14 amino acids. CDR1 is LNHDA, CDR2 SQIVND, per germline (reference sequence). Deletions cut 3 bases from V and 5 bases from J, with 14 bases between. In nucleotides, the CDR3 is TGTGCCAGTAGTATGAGGAGTCTGCTCGACGAGCAGTACTTC. It translates to CASSMRSLLDEQYF.

V and J are TRBV5-1 and TRBJ2-7; 9 bases agree with TRBD2. Trimming removed 4 bases from V and 3 bases from J; junction bases left unmatched: 5. The CDR3 spans 14 residues. The germline gives CDR1 SGHRS, CDR2 YFSETQ. Here the CDR3 reads CASSPSGDNYEQYF. For the CDR3, the DNA is TGCGCCAGCAGCCCTAGCGGGGATAACTACGAGCAGTACTTC.

CDR3 DNA: TGTGCCAGTAGTACCAACAACAGGGGAAGAGGGACTGAAGCTTTCTTT. This gives the protein CASSTNNRGRGTEAFF. The rearrangement uses TRBV19 and TRBJ1-1; 7 nucleotides line up with TRBD1. This CDR3 has 16 amino acids. After removal of 4 bases from V and 5 bases from J, the junction contained 13 bases not matched to a gene. Germline V lookup: CDR1 LNHDA, CDR2 SQIVND (reference sequence). The full variable domain, rest sourced from reference TRBV19 and TRBJ1-1, is DGGITQSPKYLFRKEGQNVTLSCEQNLNHDAMYWYRQDPGQGLRLIYYSQIVNDFQKGDIAEGYSVSREKKESFPLTVTSAQKNPTAFYLCASSTNNRGRGTEAFFGQGTRLTVV.

V and J are TRBV18 and TRBJ1-1; the match to TRBD1 covers 10 bases. V gave up 5 bases and J gave up 6 bases; unmatched junction bases: 6. The CDR3 totals 14 residues. Per germline, CDR1 KGHSH and CDR2 LQKENI. In DNA form, the CDR3 reads TGTGCCAGCTCATCGACAGGGGGCTTATCTGAAGCTTTCTTT. Translation gives CASSSTGGLSEAFF.

The chain carries TRBV18 and TRBJ2-3; maybe TRBD1 (5 bases). Trimming left V 2 bases short and J 5 bases short, with 17 bases between. Germline V gives CDR1 KGHSH, CDR2 LQKENI. The CDR3 spans 16 residues. The CDR3 protein is CASSPITAGLEDTQYF. CDR3 sequence (DNA): TGTGCCAGCTCACCAATCACGGCAGGGTTGGAAGATACGCAGTATTTT.

The V and J genes are TRBV5-1 and TRBJ2-5, with D tentatively TRBD2 (6 bases). V dropped 0 bases and J dropped 3 bases, with 6 bases sitting between them. This CDR3 region has 13 residues. The V gene's germline CDR1 is SGHRS and CDR2 YFSETQ. In DNA, the CDR3 is TGCGCCAGCAGCTTGGGGAGGGAAGAGACCCAGTACTTC. Encoded protein: CASSLGREETQYF.

The V gene is TRBV11-1, the J gene TRBJ2-3; TRBD1 is a possible D gene (7 bases). Trimming took off 1 base at V and 1 base at J, with 12 bases between the two ends. This CDR3 contains 16 residues. Germline V gene lookup returns CDR1 SGHAT and CDR2 FQDESV (reference sequence). The CDR3 protein is CASSLDQGGRTDTQYF. In DNA form, the CDR3 reads TGTGCCAGCAGCTTAGATCAGGGGGGTCGCACAGATACGCAGTATTTT.

In this sample, this clone turned up a few times. This chain connects TRBV15 to TRBJ2-7; maybe TRBD1 (6 bases). Between the trimmed V and J ends, which lost 3 bases and 5 bases, there was a span of 11 bases. The CDR3 is 13 residues long. The germline V gene encodes CDR1 LNHNV and CDR2 YYDKDF (reference sequence). CDR3 coding DNA: TGTGCCACCAGCAGGGGACACGGGAACGAGCAGTACTTC. Its protein product is CATSRGHGNEQYF.

This chain connects TRBV6-5 to TRBJ2-7; 7 bases agree with TRBD1. The CDR3 has 13 residues. Looked up from germline, CDR1 is MNHEY and CDR2 is SVGAGI. J was trimmed by 1 base and V by 7 bases; bases with no gene match: 4. CDR3 protein: CASNHRGSYEQYF. The CDR3 nucleotides read TGTGCCAGCAACCACAGGGGATCCTACGAGCAGTACTTC.

This clone turned up a few times. The rearrangement uses TRBV11-2 and TRBJ2-7, with D maybe TRBD1 (6 bases). The germline gives CDR1 SGHAT, CDR2 FQNNGV. V lost 5 bases and J lost 2, with 16 bases in between. There are 15 residues in the CDR3. The CDR3 DNA reads TGTGCCAGCAGCACATATCGGACAGCCCCCTACGAGCAGTACTTC. This encodes CASSTYRTAPYEQYF.

The rearrangement links TRBV13 to TRBJ2-3; no firm D call. From germline, CDR1 is PRHDT and CDR2 FYEKMQ (reference sequence). CDR3 size: 12 residues. The V end lost 6 bases, the J end lost 6 bases, and 10 bases lay between the germline ends. This chain's CDR3 is CASSRTPDTQYF. CDR3 bases: TGTGCCAGCAGTCGTACACCCGATACGCAGTATTTT.

For the CDR3, the DNA is TGCGCCAGCAGCCAAGAGGCGGGGATAGGTGAAAAACTGTTTTTT. Protein: CASSQEAGIGEKLFF. J is TRBJ1-4 and V is TRBV4-3, with D unclear. The CDR3 has 15 residues. V was clipped by 0 bases and J by 7 bases, with 12 bases between them. CDR1 is LGHNA, CDR2 YSLEER, per germline.

V is TRBV6-6 and J is TRBJ2-7; D not certain. Trimming removed 4 bases at V and 5 bases at J, with 9 bases between. The CDR3 has 12 residues. From germline, CDR1 is MNHNY and CDR2 SVGAGI (reference sequence). As DNA, the CDR3 is TGTGCCAGCAGTTCCAGGATGGACGAGCAGTACTTC. This codes for CASSSRMDEQYF.

CDR3: CASSMGGQETQYF. The CDR3 DNA reads TGTGCCAGTAGTATGGGAGGGCAAGAGACCCAGTACTTC. The V and J genes are TRBV19 and TRBJ2-5, with 7 positions matching TRBD2. V trimming: 3 bases; J trimming: 2 bases; junction bases outside the gene matches: 0. The CDR3 has 13 residues. Germline CDR1 and CDR2: LNHDA and SQIVND (reference sequence).

J is TRBJ2-1 and V is TRBV5-8, with TRBD1 identical over 8 bases. This CDR3 region has 15 residues. J was trimmed by 8 bases and V by 4 bases; bases with no gene match: 11. CDR1 is SGHTS, CDR2 YDEGEE, per germline. CDR3 in amino acids: CASSTTGAGRDEQFF. The CDR3 DNA follows: TGTGCCAGCAGCACGACAGGGGCGGGAAGGGATGAGCAGTTCTTC.

The chain recombines TRBV5-5 with TRBJ2-1, with unresolved D. The CDR3 covers 13 residues. From germline, CDR1 is SGHKS and CDR2 YYEKEE (reference sequence). V lost 4 bases and J lost 1, with 6 bases in between. CDR3 region: CASSLQSYNEQFF. CDR3 sequence (DNA): TGTGCCAGCAGCCTGCAGTCCTACAATGAGCAGTTCTTC.

The chain uses TRBV29-1 and TRBJ1-2, with TRBD1 matching over 10 bases. Per the germline V gene, CDR1 is SQVTM and CDR2 is ANQGSEA. The ends lost 8 bases at V and 6 bases at J; junction bases unmatched: 3. The CDR3 runs to 11 residues. CDR3 DNA: TGCAGCATAGGGACAGGGGATGGCTACACCTTC. Translating it yields CSIGTGDGYTF.

The chain carries TRBV29-1 and TRBJ2-7; tentatively, D is TRBD1 (6 bases). There are 13 residues in the CDR3. Trimming pared 4 bases from V and 6 bases from J, leaving 16 bases between. Germline values: CDR1 SQVTM, CDR2 ANQGSEA. CDR3 region: CSVVGRGKAEQYF. Written as DNA, the CDR3 is TGCAGCGTTGTCGGAAGGGGGAAGGCCGAGCAGTACTTC.

The chain employs TRBV5-1 and TRBJ2-7; 10 bases agree with TRBD2. V trimming: 4 bases; J trimming: 2 bases; junction bases outside the gene matches: 9. Germline loops: CDR1 SGHRS, CDR2 YFSETQ. This CDR3 spans 16 amino acids. This CDR3 is CASSTMLAGDTYEQYF. CDR3 nucleotides: TGCGCCAGCAGCACCATGCTAGCGGGGGATACCTACGAGCAGTACTTC.

CDR3 sequence (DNA): TGCAGCGTTGTAGGGGACCGCTCGGGGGTAAACGAGCAGTACTTC. It codes for CSVVGDRSGVNEQYF. V usage is TRBV29-1 and J usage is TRBJ2-7, with TRBD2 as a possible D gene (6 bases). Germline V CDR1 and CDR2: SQVTM, ANQGSEA. This CDR3 has 15 amino acids. V was cut by 4 bases and J by 5 bases, with 21 bases left in between.

This chain uses TRBV6-5 with TRBJ2-7; no firm D call. The CDR3 extends over 14 amino acids. Per germline, CDR1 MNHEY and CDR2 SVGAGI. The germline V and J ends were trimmed by 5 bases and 0 bases, with 11 bases remaining between them. The CDR3 bases are TGTGCCAGCAGTATTCGTAGGAGCTCCTACGAGCAGTACTTC. Its translation: CASSIRRSSYEQYF.

The sample holds a few counts of this clone. The chain uses TRBV4-1 and TRBJ1-2, with D tentatively TRBD1 (6 bases). CDR3 length: 13 amino acids. The germline V gene has CDR1 MGHRA and CDR2 YSYEKL. Trimming pared 5 bases from V and 3 bases from J, leaving 10 bases between. DNA for the CDR3: TGCGCCAGCAGCAATAACAGGGACTATGGCTACACCTTC. Encoded protein: CASSNNRDYGYTF.

A few counts support this clone. The chain carries TRBV7-9 and TRBJ1-5, with a tentative D call TRBD1 (6 bases). Germline V gene data show CDR1 as SEHNR and CDR2 as FQNEAQ (reference sequence). V dropped 1 base and J dropped 6 bases, with 13 bases sitting between them. This CDR3 is built from 15 residues. The CDR3: CASSLGGRGGQPQHF. The DNA for the CDR3 is TGTGCCAGCAGCTTAGGAGGGAGAGGGGGTCAGCCCCAGCATTTT.

The J gene is TRBJ1-1, the V gene TRBV27, with TRBD1 as a possible D gene (5 bases). The CDR3 runs to 14 residues. The ends were cut back, 3 bases at V and 5 bases at J, with 13 bases in the middle. CDR1 and CDR2 (germline): MNHEY, SMNVEV (reference sequence). CDR3 sequence: CASSFRGRVTEAFF. CDR3 bases: TGTGCCAGCAGTTTTCGGGGGAGGGTAACTGAAGCTTTCTTT.

The CDR3 is CASRSLPPGNTIYF. In DNA form, the CDR3 reads TGTGCCAGCAGATCCCTCCCCCCTGGAAACACCATATATTTT. The chain has TRBV6-5 and TRBJ1-3; D is ambiguous. The CDR3 is 14 residues long. V was cut by 6 bases and J by 2 bases, with 11 bases left in between. Germline V gene data show CDR1 as MNHEY and CDR2 as SVGAGI.

Only one count was recorded for this clone. The rearrangement links TRBV30 to TRBJ1-1, with D unresolved. The V end was cut by 7 bases, the J end by 1 base, with 10 bases between. CDR1 and CDR2 from the germline V gene are GTSNPN and SVGIG (reference sequence). The CDR3 has 12 amino acids. This CDR3 is CAFVGRNTEAFF. For the CDR3, the DNA is TGTGCCTTCGTAGGGAGGAACACTGAAGCTTTCTTT.